The clone carrying this TCR beta chain was observed a few times. The genes and germline here are from mouse. Read coverage stops 1 residue before the CDR3 terminus; the germline J gene supplies the remainder. The source of the sample is a study of tissue T cells after allogeneic stem cell transplantation. The CDR3 has 15 amino acids. The trim removed 5 bases at V and 0 bases at J, leaving 4 bases unmatched. Germline CDR1 and CDR2: SNHLY and FYNGKV (reference sequence). Time point meaning: mouse harvest day 7 after allogeneic transplant. The graft held 10^6 splenic CD5+ T cells and 10^7 T-cell-depleted bone marrow cells. Tissues came from B6→BALB/c major-mismatch GVHD mice at day 7 or 14. TCRdb keeps only in-frame clones here, not all; method: immunoSEQ multiplex PCR. This table holds around 10,000 clones, around 45% found once.

The sequence derives from a female BALB/c mouse given C57BL/6 T cells with graft-versus-host disease after an allogeneic hematopoietic cell transplant. The V gene is TRBV3, the J gene TRBJ2-7; the match to TRBD2 covers 10 bases. The specimen was gut tissue. The CDR3 sequence is CASSQTGGHSYEQYF. The DNA read from the CDR3 is TGTGCCAGCAGCCAGACTGGGGGGCACTCCTATGAACAGTAC.